This entry describes one T cell receptor (beta chain). The antigen remains undetermined. This sample stems from a study of OX40 agonist ivuxolimab in advanced cancers. Study details: The patients received agonistic anti-OX40 (CD134) antibody ivuxolimab.

General study points: Dose levels from 0.1 to 3.0 mg/kg saw CD4+ and CD8+ blood T cells expand clonally by week 6.

Generated by immunoSEQ multiplex PCR, the TCRdb table keeps only in-frame clones and is missing some. Of about 14,000 clones in the sample, about 89% were seen once. V shed 1 base and J 1 base; nucleotides not matched to a gene: 5. The CDR3 is 16 residues long. CDR1 and CDR2 (germline): LNHNV, YYDKDF (reference sequence). The sample was CD4+ or CD8+ T cells sorted from blood, taken in a trial of the OX40 agonist ivuxolimab. The chain employs TRBV15 and TRBJ1-1; TRBD1 agrees at 8 bases. This sequence was found in an adult with an advanced solid tumor such as melanoma, head and neck, liver or kidney cancer. In DNA, the CDR3 is TGTGCCACCAGCAGAGCAGGGGGCGCGGGGAACACTGAAGCTTTCTTT. It specifies CATSRAGGAGNTEAFF. Full variable domain (outside the CDR3, taken from reference TRBV15 and TRBJ1-1): DAMVIQNPRYQVTQFGKPVTLSCSQTLNHNVMYWYQQKSSQAPKLLFHYYDKDFNNEADTPDNFQSRRPNTSFCFLDIRSPGLGDTAMYLCATSRAGGAGNTEAFFGQGTRLTVV.